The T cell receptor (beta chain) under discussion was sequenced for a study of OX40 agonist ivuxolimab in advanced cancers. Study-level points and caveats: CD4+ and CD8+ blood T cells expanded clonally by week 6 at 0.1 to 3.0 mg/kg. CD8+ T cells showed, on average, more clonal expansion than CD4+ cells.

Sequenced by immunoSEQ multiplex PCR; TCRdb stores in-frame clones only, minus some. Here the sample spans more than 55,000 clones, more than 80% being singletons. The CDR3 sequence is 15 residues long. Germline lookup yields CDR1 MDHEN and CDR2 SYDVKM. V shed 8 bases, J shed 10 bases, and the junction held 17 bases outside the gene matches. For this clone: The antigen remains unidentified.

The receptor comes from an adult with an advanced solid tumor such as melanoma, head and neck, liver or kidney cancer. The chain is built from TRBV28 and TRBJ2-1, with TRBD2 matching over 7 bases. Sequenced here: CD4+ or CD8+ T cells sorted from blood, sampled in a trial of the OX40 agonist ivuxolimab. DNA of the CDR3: TGTGCCAGCCTAGATTGGGCGGGAGTGGGTAGAGAGCAGTTCTTC. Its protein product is CASLDWAGVGREQFF. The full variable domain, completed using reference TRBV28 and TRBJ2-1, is DVKVTQSSRYLVKRTGEKVFLECVQDMDHENMFWYRQDPGLGLRLIYFSYDVKMKEKGDIPEGYSVSREKKERFSLILESASTNQTSMYLCASLDWAGVGREQFFGPGTRLTVL.